What follows describes a single T cell receptor (beta chain). Its specificity is not known. These data are taken from a study of cytomegalovirus exposure and HLA in healthy donors. Overall study findings and caveats: Among TCR beta chains, those listed as cytomegalovirus-associated numbered approximately 150.

The PCR contained 60 Vbeta and 13 Jbeta primers. As handled by the study authors: It was a later analysis that counted 83 million or so unique TCR beta chains, of which about 10 million were shared. The protocol was immunoSEQ multiplex PCR, while the TCRdb copy is restricted to in-frame clones and leaves out a portion. The V and J calls and clone size were taken over from that table, and D and trimming were inferred from the DNA. The repertoire table contains some 130,000 clones. Looked up from germline, CDR1 is MNHNY and CDR2 is SVGAGI (reference sequence). The CDR3 sequence is 16 residues long. V lost 2 bases and J 1 base, leaving 12 bases between the germline ends.

The V call is TRBV6-6, the J call TRBJ1-5, with D possibly matching TRBD1 (5 bases). The material sequenced was PBMCs. This clonotype was sampled from a woman aged 40 to 50 in good health and CMV-seropositive. The CDR3 sequence is CASSYGGVGSNQPQHF. In nucleotides, the CDR3 is TGTGCCAGCAGTTACGGGGGGGTAGGGAGCAATCAGCCCCAGCATTTT.